What follows is one T cell receptor beta chain and its context. The sample belongs to a study of cytomegalovirus exposure and HLA in healthy donors. V shed 7 bases and J shed 5 bases, with 18 bases lying between them. CDR3 size: 14 residues. The V gene's germline CDR1 is MDHEN and CDR2 SYDVKM. A multiplex PCR was run with 60 Vbeta primers and 13 Jbeta primers. TCRdb's table, derived via immunoSEQ multiplex PCR, lists solely in-frame clones and lacks some. The top ten hold about 2% of the sample, which has around 150,000 clones, 85% seen once. The clonotype originates from a man between 18 and 29 years old in good health and CMV-seropositive. The gene calls are TRBV28 and TRBJ2-7; D is possibly TRBD2 (6 bases). The sample was PBMCs. This CDR3 is CASTPAGQSHEQYF. DNA of the CDR3: TGTGCCAGCACCCCAGCGGGCCAGTCCCACGAGCAGTACTTC.